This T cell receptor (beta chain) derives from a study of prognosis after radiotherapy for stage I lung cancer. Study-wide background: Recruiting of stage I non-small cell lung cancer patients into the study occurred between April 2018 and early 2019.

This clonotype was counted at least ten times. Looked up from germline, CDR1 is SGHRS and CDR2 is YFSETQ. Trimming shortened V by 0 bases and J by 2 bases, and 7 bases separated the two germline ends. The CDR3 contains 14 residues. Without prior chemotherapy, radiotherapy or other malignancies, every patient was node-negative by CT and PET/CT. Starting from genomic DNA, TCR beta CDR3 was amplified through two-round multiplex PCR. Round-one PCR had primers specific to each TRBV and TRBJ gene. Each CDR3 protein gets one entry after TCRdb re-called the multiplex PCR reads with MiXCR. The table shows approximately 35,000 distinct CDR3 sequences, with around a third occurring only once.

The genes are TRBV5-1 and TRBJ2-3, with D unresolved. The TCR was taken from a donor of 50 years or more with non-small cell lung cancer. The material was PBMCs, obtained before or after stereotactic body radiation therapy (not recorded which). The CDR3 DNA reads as TGCGCCAGCAGCTTGGTACGTTCCACAGATACGCAGTATTTT. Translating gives CASSLVRSTDTQYF. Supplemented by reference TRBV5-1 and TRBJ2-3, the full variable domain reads KAGVTQTPRYLIKTRGQQVTLSCSPISGHRSVSWYQQTPGQGLQFLFEYFSETQRNKGNFPGRFSGRQFSNSRSEMNVSTLELGDSALYLCASSLVRSTDTQYFGPGTRLTVL.